This passage covers 21 T cell receptor beta chains from one sample sequenced in a study of Graves' ophthalmopathy and Graves' hyperthyroidism. Using RNA transcripts, the TCR beta CDR3 regions were amplified. In the first round, RT-PCR was carried out with HTBI primers, and a multiplex PCR formed the second round. TCRdb re-called the multiplex PCR reads with MiXCR, one entry per CDR3 protein. The repertoire includes roughly 500,000 distinct CDR3 sequences, approximately 14% of them detected once, and about 9.4% sits in the top ten. Sequencing was performed on blood. The receptors were gathered from a woman younger than 45 with Graves' ophthalmopathy.

This chain links TRBV28 with TRBJ2-5; 9 bases agree with TRBD1. V shed 5 bases and J 5 bases; nucleotides not matched to a gene: 6. CDR1 and CDR2 from the germline V gene are MDHEN and SYDVKM. The CDR3 covers 14 residues. CDR3 sequence: CASSVTGGIETQYF. The CDR3, as DNA: TGTGCCAGCAGTGTGACAGGGGGGATTGAGACCCAGTACTTC.

V usage is TRBV14 and J usage is TRBJ2-7; D is ambiguous. Germline V lookup: CDR1 SGHDN, CDR2 FVKESK. There are 13 residues in the CDR3. V was trimmed by 1 base and J by 3 bases, leaving 7 bases between them. CDR3 bases: TGTGCCAGCAGCCAAGTAACATACTACGAGCAGTACTTC. Translated: CASSQVTYYEQYF.

This clonotype was counted at least ten times. This chain links TRBV28 with TRBJ2-2; tentative D call: TRBD1 (5 bases). The CDR3 spans 15 residues. Germline V CDR1 and CDR2: MDHEN, SYDVKM. Trimming pared 8 bases from V and 0 bases from J, leaving 13 bases between. CDR3 in amino acids: CASVQETANTGELFF. CDR3 nucleotide sequence: TGTGCCAGCGTCCAAGAGACAGCGAACACCGGGGAGCTGTTTTTT. The complete variable domain, with remaining parts taken from reference TRBV28 and TRBJ2-2, reads DVKVTQSSRYLVKRTGEKVFLECVQDMDHENMFWYRQDPGLGLRLIYFSYDVKMKEKGDIPEGYSVSREKKERFSLILESASTNQTSMYLCASVQETANTGELFFGEGSRLTVL.

This clonotype was detected many times. The gene calls are TRBV9 and TRBJ1-3; maybe TRBD1 (5 bases). The CDR3 sequence is 15 residues long. Per germline, CDR1 SGDLS and CDR2 YYNGEE. The V end was cut by 4 bases, the J end by 0 bases, with 11 bases between. CDR3 DNA: TGTGCCAGCAGCTCGGGGCCTAGCTCTGGAAACACCATATATTTT. Translation: CASSSGPSSGNTIYF.

This clonotype was seen ten or more times. This chain links TRBV19 with TRBJ2-2, with D tentatively TRBD1 (5 bases). The germline gives CDR1 LNHDA, CDR2 SQIVND (reference sequence). The CDR3 consists of 12 residues. Trimming stripped 8 bases from V and 3 bases from J, with 7 bases between. The CDR3 coding sequence is TGTGCCAGTCTCAGGGACACCGGGGAGCTGTTTTTT. This gives the protein CASLRDTGELFF.

In its sample, this clonotype was seen many times. This chain joins TRBV29-1 and TRBJ1-1, with 12 bases matching TRBD1. Per the germline V gene, CDR1 is SQVTM and CDR2 is ANQGSEA. The CDR3 sequence is 16 residues long. The V and J ends lost 1 base and 4 bases, in that order; junction bases with no gene match: 7. CDR3 protein: CSVEGGTGGWVTEAFF. In DNA, the CDR3 is TGCAGCGTTGAAGGGGGGACAGGGGGCTGGGTCACTGAAGCTTTCTTT.

This clonotype was seen ten or more times. The chain has TRBV19 and TRBJ2-2, with 8 positions matching TRBD2. Looked up from germline, CDR1 is LNHDA and CDR2 is SQIVND (reference sequence). V lost 4 bases to trimming and J lost 5 bases; unmatched junction nucleotides: 9. This CDR3 is built from 16 residues. Here the CDR3 reads CASSKREGLGTGELFF. CDR3 sequence (DNA): TGTGCCAGTAGTAAACGGGAGGGCCTCGGAACCGGGGAGCTGTTTTTT.

The chain combines TRBV7-3 with TRBJ1-1; 10 nucleotides agree with TRBD1. Germline V gene data show CDR1 as SGHTA and CDR2 as FQGTGA. The CDR3 loop spans 16 amino acids. V trimming: 6 bases; J trimming: 1 base; junction bases outside the gene matches: 8. The CDR3, as DNA: TGTGCCAGCAGTTCGACAGGGGGCGGTCGGAACACTGAAGCTTTCTTT. Translated, it gives CASSSTGGGRNTEAFF. The entire variable domain, with the rest obtained from reference TRBV7-3 and TRBJ1-1, is as follows: GAGVSQTPSNKVTEKGKYVELRCDPISGHTALYWYRQSLGQGPEFLIYFQGTGAADDSGLPNDRFFAVRPEGSVSTLKIQRTERGDSAVYLCASSSTGGGRNTEAFFGQGTRLTVV.

This clonotype was observed many times. V and J are TRBV28 and TRBJ1-5; D gene ambiguous. V was pared by 3 bases and J by 5 bases, with 8 bases between. This CDR3 has 13 amino acids. Germline V gives CDR1 MDHEN, CDR2 SYDVKM. The CDR3 region is CASSFCTHQPQHF. The CDR3 region has the DNA TGTGCCAGCAGTTTCTGCACCCATCAGCCCCAGCATTTT.

This clonotype came up many times. The rearrangement joins TRBV20-1 to TRBJ2-7, with D possibly TRBD1 on 6 matching bases. The CDR3 has 15 residues. Looked up from germline, CDR1 is DFQATT and CDR2 is SNEGSKA (reference sequence). The ends were cut back, 6 bases at V and 2 bases at J, with 20 bases in the middle. Here the CDR3 DNA reads TGCAGTGCAAACACCTGGGACAACCTCCCCTACGAGCAGTACTTC. As protein: CSANTWDNLPYEQYF.

The genes are TRBV18 and TRBJ1-1; no definite D call. CDR1 is KGHSH and CDR2 is LQKENI in the germline V gene. V lost 4 bases and J 2 bases, leaving 14 bases between the germline ends. This CDR3 has 15 amino acids. In nucleotides, the CDR3 is TGTGCCAGCTCACTCGGACTTCAGCCCAACACTGAAGCTTTCTTT. It specifies CASSLGLQPNTEAFF.

This clonotype was observed many times. The rearrangement uses TRBV6-5 and TRBJ1-2; D is possibly TRBD1 (5 bases). V was trimmed by 2 bases and J by 2 bases, leaving 12 bases between them. Germline V gene sequence: CDR1 MNHEY, CDR2 SVGAGI. The CDR3 runs 15 residues. CDR3 region: CASSYQGGGNYGYTF. In DNA, the CDR3 is TGTGCCAGCAGTTACCAAGGTGGGGGGAACTATGGCTACACCTTC.

This clonotype came up many times. The chain uses TRBV20-1 and TRBJ1-2; D possibly corresponds to TRBD1 (6 bases). CDR1 is DFQATT, CDR2 SNEGSKA, per germline (reference sequence). This CDR3 is 13 amino acids long. V was shortened by 6 bases and J by 0 bases, with 11 bases between the two germline ends. CDR3 loop: CSAGGATNYGYTF. The DNA for the CDR3 is TGCAGTGCGGGGGGGGCGACTAACTATGGCTACACCTTC.

This clonotype was seen repeatedly, ten times or more. An end of the junction differs from the germline gene, which may be a read error. This rearrangement joins TRBV7-9 to TRBJ1-1; D is unresolved. The CDR3 loop spans 14 amino acids. Per germline, CDR1 SEHNR and CDR2 FQNEAQ (reference sequence). Here the CDR3 reads CASSPMRGNTKAFF. In DNA form, the CDR3 reads TGTGCCAGCAGCCCTATGCGAGGGAACACTAAAGCTTTCTTT.

The chain combines TRBV6-2 or TRBV6-3 with TRBJ2-2; 8 bases map to TRBD1. Germline CDR1 reads MNHEY; CDR2 reads SVGEGT. This CDR3 has 16 residues. J gave up 2 bases and V 4 bases, and 6 bases lay outside the gene matches. The chain's CDR3 is CASSSPGQDNTGELFF. The CDR3 nucleotides are TGTGCCAGCAGTTCGCCGGGACAGGACAACACCGGGGAGCTGTTTTTT.

The rearrangement joins TRBV25-1 to TRBJ2-2; possibly TRBD1 for D (6 bases). This CDR3 has 18 amino acids. The germline V gene has CDR1 MGHDK and CDR2 SYGVNS. V was shortened by 3 bases and J by 0 bases, with 17 bases between the two germline ends. CDR3 DNA sequence: TGTGCCAGCAGTGACTTGAAGGGACAACGTACGAACACCGGGGAGCTGTTTTTT. This gives the protein CASSDLKGQRTNTGELFF.

This clonotype was recorded at least ten times. The V gene is TRBV10-3, the J gene TRBJ2-7; D perhaps matches TRBD2 (6 bases). CDR1 is ENHRY and CDR2 is SYGVKD in the germline V gene. The CDR3 runs to 13 residues. The germline V and J ends were trimmed by 10 bases and 4 bases, with 17 bases remaining between them. Here the CDR3 reads CATAHGGSYEQYF. CDR3 DNA: TGTGCCACAGCTCATGGGGGGAGTTACGAGCAGTACTTC.

This clonotype was picked up many times. The chain recombines TRBV19 with TRBJ2-7; the match to TRBD1 covers 8 bases. The trim removed 3 bases at V and 2 bases at J, leaving 0 bases unmatched. The CDR3 consists of 13 residues. Per germline, CDR1 LNHDA and CDR2 SQIVND (reference sequence). For the CDR3, the DNA is TGTGCCAGTAGTATGGACAGGGCCTACGAGCAGTACTTC. The encoded protein is CASSMDRAYEQYF.

In its sample, this clonotype was seen many times. V usage is TRBV7-2 and J usage is TRBJ2-5; D uncertain. Trimming stripped 10 bases from V and 1 base from J, with 10 bases between. Germline CDR1 is SGHTA and CDR2 is FQGNSA. This CDR3 contains 12 residues. Written as DNA, the CDR3 is TGTGCCACGCGAGCCCCCCAAGAGACCCAGTACTTC. It translates to CATRAPQETQYF.

This clonotype showed up many times. V usage is TRBV9 and J usage is TRBJ1-1, with 7 bases that match TRBD1. The trim removed 3 bases at V and 0 bases at J, leaving 2 bases unmatched. This CDR3 has 14 residues. CDR1 is SGDLS, CDR2 YYNGEE, per germline. Here the CDR3 reads CASSAGQLNTEAFF. Written as DNA, the CDR3 is TGTGCCAGCAGCGCGGGACAGCTGAACACTGAAGCTTTCTTT.

This clonotype was counted only a few times. V is TRBV30 and J is TRBJ2-7; D may be TRBD1 (5 bases). V lost 3 bases to trimming and J lost 6 bases, with 21 bases between them. Germline V gives CDR1 GTSNPN, CDR2 SVGIG (reference sequence). This CDR3 region has 15 residues. CDR3 region: CAWRPWGSSIGEQYF. Here the CDR3 DNA reads TGTGCCTGGAGACCCTGGGGCAGCTCGATCGGCGAGCAGTACTTC.